The rows below give T cell receptor beta chains drawn from one sample of a study of blood T cell repertoires in COVID-19. Measured with immunoSEQ multiplex PCR; TCRdb has only the in-frame clones, and not every one. The sample records around 280,000 clones, around nine tenths being singletons. Source material: peripheral blood. The receptor set was obtained from a woman aged 25 to 39 with COVID-19, enrolled during active disease. CDR3s include the opening cysteine and the closing phenylalanine or tryptophan. The D gene is left open where the match is weak.

d_call v_call cdr3_aa
NA TRBV7-2 CASSLAWRRARETQYF
NA TRBV5-4 CASSLTGLALSGYTF
TRBD1 TRBV5-1 CASSLWDRVYEQYF
NA TRBV15 CATSQTMGEQYF
NA TRBV29-1 CSVSGGTNYEQYF
TRBD2 TRBV24-1 CATSDIPSGWMNTGELFF
NA TRBV3-1/TRBV3-2 CASSQPGRSTYEQYF
NA TRBV5-1 CASNPGGSGNTIYF
NA TRBV15 CATSSERVLGQYF
TRBD2 TRBV7-9 CASSLAGGSASYEQYF
TRBD2 TRBV10-2 CASSDTGRARSGTYNEQFF
NA TRBV29-1 CSVAGDNEKLFF
TRBD1 TRBV2 CASRENTGGIIYEQYF
TRBD1 TRBV27 CASSYTGTGGYGYTF
NA TRBV5-4 CASSRDSNTGELFF
TRBD2 TRBV4-3 CASSQDLSGIREQYF
TRBD1 TRBV5-4 CASSLVTGGNSPLHF
TRBD2 TRBV30 CAWRGLAGAGETQYF
NA TRBV5-1 CASSTRVVGEQYF
TRBD1 TRBV4-1 CASSQGQGAKSYEQYF
NA TRBV5-1 CASSLRVTNEQFF
NA TRBV30 CAWSLQAPHGVLTF